This T cell receptor beta chain was recorded in a study of blood T cell repertoires in COVID-19. Study as a whole: From the United States, Italy and Spain came samples of acute and convalescent COVID-19.

Living in 20 to 30 US areas, the participants were between about 18 and 100 years of age. Donors in Cohort 3 counted as recovered after two negative PCRs, clearance, or symptom resolution. In the study's own analysis: The authors estimated nucleated cell counts from reference gene primer amplification. Only in-frame clones appear in the TCRdb table, and some are missing; sequencing was by immunoSEQ multiplex PCR. D and trimming come from the DNA, and the V and J calls and clone size come from that table. The sample lists roughly 240,000 clones; 86% were seen once. Material: PBMCs or T cells enriched from blood (not recorded which). The source of this sequence is a woman aged 50 to 65 who had recovered from COVID-19.

The CDR3 DNA follows: TGTGCCAGCAGTAACACAGGTACCTATGGCTACACCTTC. Its translation is CASSNTGTYGYTF. The V call is TRBV6-2 or TRBV6-3, the J call TRBJ1-2, with D perhaps matching TRBD1 (5 bases). The CDR3 contains 13 residues. Deletions cut 5 bases from V and 4 bases from J, with 11 bases between. Germline V lookup: CDR1 MNHEY, CDR2 SVGEGT.